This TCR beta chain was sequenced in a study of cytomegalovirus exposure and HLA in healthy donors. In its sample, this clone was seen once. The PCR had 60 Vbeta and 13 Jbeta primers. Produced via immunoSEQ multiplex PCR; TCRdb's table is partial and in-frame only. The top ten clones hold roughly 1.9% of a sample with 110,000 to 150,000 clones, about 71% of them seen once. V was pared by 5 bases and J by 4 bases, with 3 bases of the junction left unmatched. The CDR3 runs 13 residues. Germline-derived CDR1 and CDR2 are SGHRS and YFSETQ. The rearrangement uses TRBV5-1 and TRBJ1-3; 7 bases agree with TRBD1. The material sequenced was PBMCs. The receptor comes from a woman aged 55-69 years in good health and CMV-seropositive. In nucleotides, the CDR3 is TGCGCCAGCAGGGAGGGACAGGGAAACACCATATATTTT. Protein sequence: CASREGQGNTIYF.